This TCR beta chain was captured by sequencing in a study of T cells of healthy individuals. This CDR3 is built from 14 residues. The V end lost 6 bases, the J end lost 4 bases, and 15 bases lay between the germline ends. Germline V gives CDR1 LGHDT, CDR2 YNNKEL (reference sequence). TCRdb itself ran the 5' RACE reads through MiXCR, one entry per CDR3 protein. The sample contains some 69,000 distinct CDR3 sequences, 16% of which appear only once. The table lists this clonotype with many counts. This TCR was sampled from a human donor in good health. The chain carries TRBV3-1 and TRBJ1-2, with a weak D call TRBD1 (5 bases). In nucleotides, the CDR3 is TGTGCCAGCAGTCAAACAGGAGACGGCTATGGCTACACCTTC. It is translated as CASSQTGDGYGYTF.